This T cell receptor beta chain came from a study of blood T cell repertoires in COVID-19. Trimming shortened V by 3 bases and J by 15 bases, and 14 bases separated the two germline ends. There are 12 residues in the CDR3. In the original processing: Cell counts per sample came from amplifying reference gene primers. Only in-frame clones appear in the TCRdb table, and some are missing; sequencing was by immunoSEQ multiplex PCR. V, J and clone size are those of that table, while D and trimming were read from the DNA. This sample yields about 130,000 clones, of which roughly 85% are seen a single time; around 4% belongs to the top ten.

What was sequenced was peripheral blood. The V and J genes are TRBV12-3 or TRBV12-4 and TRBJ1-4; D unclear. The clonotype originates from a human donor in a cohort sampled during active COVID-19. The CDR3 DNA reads TGTGCCAGCAGTTTGGGGAGAGTTGGGGTGTTTTTT. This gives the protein CASSLGRVGVFF.